The TCR beta chain under discussion was sequenced for a study of blood T cells in healthy people across ages (dated by TCRdb to between 2015 and 2017). In terms of the full investigation: In model experiments, template switching captured about one uniquely barcoded TCR beta cDNA molecule for every two T cells. To track age-related changes in TCR beta repertoire diversity, the study relied on deep sequencing normalized with unique cDNA molecular identifiers. The study analyzed two additional independent replicas of 1 million unique cDNA reads from the same blood draw for two donors, one aged 18 to 29 and one aged 80 or older. Donors were grouped into four age groups: young (average roughly 17 years), middle-aged (over 35), aged (about 59) and long-lived (just over 80). Donors of different ages were randomly distributed across sequencing lanes to avoid experimental bias. Results the study describes overall, beyond this receptor: Because the CMV infection status of the donors was unknown, age-related changes in expanded clonotypes may potentially have been confounded. The percentage of naive T cells measured by flow cytometry correlated strongly with observed TCR beta diversity. Observed TCR beta diversity per million T cells fell roughly linearly with age, and a significant reduction was already apparent by age roughly 40. Because profiling used bulk unsorted PBMCs, naive and antigen-experienced compartments could not be compared conclusively. Compared with the aged group, the long-lived group had more naive CD4+ T cells, fewer expanded clones and increased TCR diversity, a pattern suggesting age selection. Estimates of total diversity from one million sequenced T cells were regarded as lower bounds and underestimates.

Concerning this clonotype itself: Which antigen it targets is not known. Base qualities are missing; no much larger clone stands one base away.

The donors were roughly 40 Caucasian individuals from Russia, aged 6 to 90 years, who were systemically healthy. Around 9.7 milliliters of peripheral blood were collected from each donor into EDTA-treated Vacutainer tubes. Ficoll-Paque density-gradient centrifugation was used to isolate PBMCs, with at least 6 million obtained per sample. Total RNA, at least 6 micrograms per sample, was extracted from PBMCs with Trizol reagent. Naive CD45RAhigh/CD27high T cell percentages were measured by flow cytometry on a PBMC aliquot from every donor. Library preparation was by 5' RACE. The listed sequencing device is Illumina HiSeq 2500. The second PCR ran for about 7 to 11 cycles and used a J-beta primer mix along with a sample-barcoded 5' primer. Each TCR beta cDNA molecule received a unique molecular identifier from a template-switch 5' adaptor carrying 12 random nucleotides. At least 2.5 million CDR3-containing paired-end reads were obtained from each sample. All of the RNA was converted into first-strand cDNA using the Mint cDNA synthesis kit, with a TRBC-specific oligonucleotide serving as the primer. Following uracil-DNA glycosylase treatment, a first 18-cycle PCR with universal primers M1SS and BC2_uni_R was performed on all cDNA. The published analysis was carried out like this. For normalization, 1 million high-quality reads were randomly selected from each sample, with every read carrying a distinct molecular identifier. Reads with shared molecular identifiers were discarded instead of being binned into consensus sequences. MiTCR, run with a Q25 quality threshold and the strictest error-elimination algorithm, handled CDR3 identification, clonotype clustering and error correction. Lower-bound total TCR beta diversity was estimated with a nonparametric unseen species model using Euler transformation. In TCRdb, the public reads were trimmed at Q25 with fastp and aligned with MiXCR, with productive beta chains retained. All rows with the same CDR3 protein become a single entry with the most common DNA and genes. TCRdb, not the original authors, processed these V and J calls. This sample comprises 1.4 million or so distinct CDR3 sequences, 42% of them detected only once. About 4.1% of the sample rests with the top ten.

From the cysteine through the phenylalanine, the CDR3 covers 14 amino acids. Only the CDR3 DNA is retained, 42 bases long and in frame from the first base. Deletion took 5 bases off V and 4 bases off J, with a span of 14 bases between the germline ends. From the germline V gene, CDR1 is MNHEY and CDR2 is SVGEGT. The source is a woman aged 18-29 years in good health. Recombination linked TRBV6-2 or TRBV6-3 to TRBJ2-5; TRBD1 is a weak D gene call, 6 bases matching. The sequencing input was blood. The sequenced DNA: TGTGCCAGCAGTCCGGCCAGGGGTCCAGAGACCCAGTACTTC. Its translation is CASSPARGPETQYF.